This entry lists 21 T cell receptor beta chains sequenced from one sample in a study of blood T cell repertoires in COVID-19. Assay used: immunoSEQ multiplex PCR; TCRdb lists only in-frame clones, some missing. There are approximately 170,000 clones in the sample; more than 85% occur only once, and about 6.5% lies in the top ten. The sample taken for sequencing was peripheral blood. The receptors shown here come from an elderly woman in a cohort sampled during active or convalescent COVID-19.

In this sample, this clone turned up once. The rearrangement joins TRBV19 to TRBJ2-3; 12 bases line up with TRBD2. The CDR3 consists of 17 residues. J gave up 1 base and V 9 bases, and 11 bases lay outside the gene matches. Germline values: CDR1 LNHDA, CDR2 SQIVND (reference sequence). This chain's CDR3 is CASKTGTSGPRTDTQYF. CDR3 DNA sequence: TGTGCCAGCAAGACAGGGACTAGCGGGCCCCGCACAGATACGCAGTATTTT.

In this sample, this clone turned up once. The CDR3 loop reads CASRRGWGQLNTEAFF. CDR3 DNA: TGTGCCAGCAGGAGGGGCTGGGGACAGTTGAACACTGAAGCTTTCTTT. This chain uses TRBV3-1 (or the pseudogene TRBV3-2) with TRBJ1-1, with 7 bases lining up with TRBD1. Unmatched junction bases numbered 10, after V lost 6 bases and J lost 0 bases. CDR1 LGHDT and CDR2 YNNKEL come from the germline V gene (reference sequence). The CDR3 has 16 amino acids.

V usage is TRBV28 and J usage is TRBJ1-2; 10 bases match TRBD1. Germline V gives CDR1 MDHEN, CDR2 SYDVKM. V was pared by 8 bases and J by 2 bases, with 17 bases of the junction left unmatched. The CDR3 has 18 amino acids. CDR3 sequence: CASGTERDRGLPNYGYTF. CDR3 nucleotide sequence: TGTGCCAGCGGAACAGAACGGGACAGGGGTCTCCCCAACTATGGCTACACCTTC.

The chain couples TRBV3-1 (or the pseudogene TRBV3-2) to TRBJ2-3, with 13 bases lining up with TRBD2. This CDR3 has 15 amino acids. J was trimmed by 4 bases and V by 4 bases; bases with no gene match: 2. CDR1 and CDR2 (germline): LGHDT, YNNKEL (reference sequence). This CDR3 reads CASSRTSGGADTQYF. CDR3 nucleotide sequence: TGTGCCAGCAGCCGCACTAGCGGGGGGGCAGATACGCAGTATTTT.

The CDR3: CASSIPGIQETQYF. In nucleotides, the CDR3 is TGTGCCAGCAGCATACCGGGGATCCAAGAGACCCAGTACTTC. The V gene is TRBV5-5, the J gene TRBJ2-5; D may be TRBD2 (5 bases). This CDR3 comprises 14 residues. Germline loops: CDR1 SGHKS, CDR2 YYEKEE (reference sequence). Trimming removed 4 bases at V and 1 base at J, with 11 bases between.

The chain is built from TRBV9 and TRBJ2-7; 8 bases align to TRBD1. Germline CDR1 reads SGDLS; CDR2 reads YYNGEE. This CDR3 region has 13 residues. Trimming removed 4 bases from V and 6 bases from J; junction bases left unmatched: 6. CDR3 sequence: CASSPRTGGEQYV. The CDR3, as DNA: TGTGCCAGCAGCCCCCGTACAGGGGGCGAGCAGTACGTC.

The genes are TRBV7-2 and TRBJ1-2; 9 positions match TRBD1. Germline loops: CDR1 SGHTA, CDR2 FQGNSA. Losses at the gene ends were 1 base for V and 6 bases for J; bases not matched to a gene: 3. The CDR3 loop spans 14 amino acids. The CDR3 DNA is TGTGCCAGCAGCTTAGTGGGGACAGGGCATGGCTACACCTTC. Translated: CASSLVGTGHGYTF. Full variable domain (missing parts from reference TRBV7-2 and TRBJ1-2): GAGVSQSPSNKVTEKGKDVELRCDPISGHTALYWYRQSLGQGLEFLIYFQGNSAPDKSGLPSDRFSAERTGGSVSTLTIQRTQQEDSAVYLCASSLVGTGHGYTFGSGTRLTVV.

The V call is TRBV7-8, the J call TRBJ1-1; D is unresolved. The CDR3 has 14 residues. Germline CDR1 reads SGHVS; CDR2 reads FQNEAQ. The V end was cut by 0 bases, the J end by 1 base, with 6 bases between. DNA for the CDR3: TGTGCCAGCAGCTTAGCCGGAGGGAACACTGAAGCTTTCTTT. Translation: CASSLAGGNTEAFF.

The chain recombines TRBV2 with TRBJ2-3; 11 bases agree with TRBD2. With 3 bases clipped from V and 1 base from J, the junction kept 9 bases outside the gene matches. Germline V gives CDR1 SNHLY, CDR2 FYNNEI. This CDR3 has 18 residues. CDR3 region: CASSDRSGGARGTDTQYF. The CDR3 DNA reads TGTGCCAGCAGTGATCGTAGCGGGGGGGCGCGGGGCACAGATACGCAGTATTTT.

The rearrangement joins TRBV5-1 to TRBJ2-1; 11 bases are a match to TRBD2. This CDR3 spans 19 amino acids. Trimming took 4 bases from V and 0 from J; bases not matched to a gene: 12. Per the germline V gene, CDR1 is SGHRS and CDR2 is YFSETQ. CDR3 DNA sequence: TGCGCCAGCAGCCTGAGACTAGCGGGGTTACTTAGCTCCTACAATGAGCAGTTCTTC. Amino acid sequence: CASSLRLAGLLSSYNEQFF.

This clone came up once. The chain is built from TRBV3-1 (or the pseudogene TRBV3-2) and TRBJ2-6, with 10 bases that match TRBD2. CDR1 and CDR2 (germline): LGHDT, YNNKEL (reference sequence). Trimming cost V 0 bases and J 2 bases; bases outside gene matches: 10. The CDR3 covers 20 residues. The CDR3 sequence is CASSQDQGSGRVAGANVLTF. For the CDR3, the DNA is TGTGCCAGCAGCCAAGATCAAGGGAGCGGGAGGGTTGCTGGGGCCAACGTCCTGACTTTC.

The chain couples TRBV2 to TRBJ1-5; 9 nucleotides match TRBD1. V dropped 4 bases and J dropped 3; count of bases not matched to a gene: 4. The germline CDR1 and CDR2 sequences are SNHLY and FYNNEI. The CDR3 totals 15 residues. DNA for the CDR3: TGTGCCAGCAGTGGGGGACAGGGAGTCAATCAGCCCCAGCATTTT. Translation: CASSGGQGVNQPQHF. Complete variable domain (other parts from reference TRBV2 and TRBJ1-5): EPEVTQTPSHQVTQMGQEVILRCVPISNHLYFYWYRQILGQKVEFLVSFYNNEISEKSEIFDDQFSVERPDGSNFTLKIRSTKLEDSAMYFCASSGGQGVNQPQHFGDGTRLSIL.

The sample holds one count of this clone. The chain employs TRBV10-2 and TRBJ2-4, with a tentative D call TRBD1 (5 bases). The length of the CDR3 is 15 residues. Germline lookup yields CDR1 WSHSY and CDR2 SAAADI. V shed 4 bases and J shed 0 bases, with 10 bases lying between them. CDR3 loop: CASSATGLAKNIQYF. The CDR3, as DNA: TGCGCCAGCAGTGCTACAGGATTAGCCAAAAACATTCAGTACTTC.

V is TRBV6-1 and J is TRBJ1-1; the match to TRBD1 covers 7 bases. The ends lost 4 bases at V and 7 bases at J; junction bases unmatched: 15. The CDR3 covers 16 residues. Germline loops: CDR1 MNHNS, CDR2 SASEGT. CDR3 bases: TGTGCCAGCAGTGTTGGGAGACAGGGCCTGCGGGGTGAAGCTTTCTTT. It codes for CASSVGRQGLRGEAFF.

V is TRBV5-1 and J is TRBJ2-3; D possibly corresponds to TRBD2 (6 bases). Germline-derived CDR1 and CDR2 are SGHRS and YFSETQ. The CDR3 consists of 14 residues. V lost 2 bases to trimming and J lost 4 bases, with 11 bases between them. As DNA, the CDR3 is TGCGCCAGCAGCTTAAACGGGGGATCAGATACGCAGTATTTT. Protein sequence: CASSLNGGSDTQYF.

This chain links TRBV6-5 with TRBJ2-5, with 7 bases that match TRBD2. Germline assignment: CDR1 MNHEY and CDR2 SVGAGI. The CDR3 is made up of 16 amino acids. V lost 0 bases and J lost 0; bases outside the gene matches: 4. In DNA form, the CDR3 reads TGTGCCAGCAGTTACTCTCCAGCGGGGAACCAAGAGACCCAGTACTTC. Amino acid sequence: CASSYSPAGNQETQYF.

J is TRBJ2-5 and V is TRBV11-2; 9 bases match TRBD2. Germline V CDR1 and CDR2: SGHAT, FQNNGV. The CDR3 has 16 amino acids. Trimming took 5 bases from V and 5 from J; bases not matched to a gene: 12. The CDR3, as DNA: TGTGCCAGCAGCCCGGGGACTAGCTTATTGATGGAGACCCAGTACTTC. Protein product: CASSPGTSLLMETQYF.

The J gene is TRBJ1-1, the V gene TRBV10-1; perhaps TRBD1 as D (5 bases). CDR3 length equals 14 residues. Per germline, CDR1 WNHNN and CDR2 SYGVQD (reference sequence). V was pared by 4 bases and J by 6 bases, with 15 bases between. CDR3: CASSVGRRDAEAFF. CDR3 in DNA: TGCGCCAGCAGTGTGGGCAGGCGGGACGCTGAAGCTTTCTTT.

V gene TRBV4-2 combines with J gene TRBJ1-2; D not resolved. This CDR3 comprises 15 residues. Trimming stripped 4 bases from V and 3 bases from J, with 15 bases between. Germline CDR1 and CDR2: LGHNA and YNFKEQ. The CDR3 bases are TGTGCCAGCAGCCCCCCGGCTTCAAGCGACTATGGCTACACCTTC. The encoded protein is CASSPPASSDYGYTF.

The chain uses TRBV29-1 and TRBJ2-5; D possibly corresponds to TRBD1 (6 bases). Between the trimmed V and J ends, which lost 2 bases and 2 bases, there was a span of 9 bases. The CDR3 extends over 13 amino acids. Germline V CDR1 and CDR2: SQVTM, ANQGSEA. CDR3 sequence (DNA): TGCAGCGTTGAATCGGACAGTCAAGAGACCCAGTACTTC. Its translation is CSVESDSQETQYF.

The chain combines TRBV27 with TRBJ1-2, with D unresolved. Germline CDR1 is MNHEY and CDR2 is SMNVEV (reference sequence). The CDR3 length is 15 residues. Trimming left V 1 base short and J 8 bases short, with 17 bases between. In nucleotides, the CDR3 is TGTGCCAGCAGTTTATTTGGTCCCCACCTATCCGGCTACACCTTC. It translates to CASSLFGPHLSGYTF.